This note documents a single T cell receptor beta chain sequence. Its antigen is still unknown. V lost 7 bases and J 2 bases, leaving 8 bases between the germline ends. CDR1 and CDR2 (germline): LNHDA, SQIVND (reference sequence). The CDR3 is made up of 12 amino acids. These data are taken from a study of T cells in Graves' hyperthyroidism and ophthalmopathy. Notes on the study in general: Blood also carried most thyroid clonotypes expanded above 0.001. A median about 6.5 months before onset, the model predicted ophthalmopathy.

Authors of the study amplified TCR beta CDR3 regions from RNA transcripts. During a first-round RT-PCR of the TCR CDR3, the HTBI primer set was used. Each CDR3 protein gets one entry after TCRdb re-called the multiplex PCR reads with MiXCR. The data hold hundreds of thousands of distinct CDR3 sequences, with just under 45% observed a single time. Uncontrolled infections, other autoimmune diseases, pregnancy or lactation led to exclusion of patients. Diagnoses were established using clinical symptoms, serum thyroxine and TRAb, thyroid ultrasound and orbital computed tomography. The TCR comes from an adult man with Graves' disease, either hyperthyroidism or ophthalmopathy (not recorded which). The chain joins TRBV19 to TRBJ1-2; D uncertain. Sequencing input: peripheral blood or thyroid tissue (not recorded which). CDR3 protein: CASTVENYGYTF. CDR3 coding DNA: TGTGCCAGTACTGTAGAGAACTATGGCTACACCTTC.